This T cell receptor beta chain was sequenced in a study of shared clonotypes between healthy human individuals. Whole-study context: Every donor yielded three CD4 naive, three CD4 memory, two CD8 naive and one CD8 memory plate.

Assay: immunoSEQ multiplex PCR; the TCRdb copy retains only in-frame clones and omits some. The sample holds millions of clones, approximately 94% seen once. In its sample, this clone was seen once. The J segment lost 3 bases and the V segment lost 7 bases, leaving 11 bases of the junction unmatched. From germline, CDR1 is WNHNN and CDR2 SYGVQD (reference sequence). The CDR3 has 16 amino acids. V usage is TRBV10-1 and J usage is TRBJ2-2; 7 bases fit TRBD1. The TCR was taken from a man aged 18-30 years in good health. The specimen sequenced was naive CD4+ T cells sorted from blood. The subset denotes: CD45RA+ positively selected. CDR3 amino acids: CASKPRGRRDTGELFF. In nucleotides, the CDR3 is TGCGCCAGCAAACCCAGGGGGAGACGGGACACCGGGGAGCTGTTTTTT.